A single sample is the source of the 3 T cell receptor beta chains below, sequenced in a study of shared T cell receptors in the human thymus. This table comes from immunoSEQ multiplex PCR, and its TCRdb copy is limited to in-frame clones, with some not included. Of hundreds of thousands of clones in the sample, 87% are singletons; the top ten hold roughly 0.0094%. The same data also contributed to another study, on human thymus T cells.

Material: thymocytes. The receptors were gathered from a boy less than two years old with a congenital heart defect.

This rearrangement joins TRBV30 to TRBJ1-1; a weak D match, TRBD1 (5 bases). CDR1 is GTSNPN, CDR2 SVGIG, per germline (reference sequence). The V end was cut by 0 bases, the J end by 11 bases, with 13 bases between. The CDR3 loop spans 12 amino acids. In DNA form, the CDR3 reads TGTGCCTGGAGTGTAGGGGTCCGTGCGGCTTTCTTT. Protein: CAWSVGVRAAFF.

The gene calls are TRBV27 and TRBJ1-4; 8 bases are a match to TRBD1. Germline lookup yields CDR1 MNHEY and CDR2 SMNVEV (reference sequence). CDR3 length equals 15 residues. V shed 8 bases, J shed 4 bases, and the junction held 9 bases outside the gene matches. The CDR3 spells CASRSGTGHNEKLFF. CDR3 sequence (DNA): TGTGCCAGCCGGTCGGGGACAGGACATAATGAAAAACTGTTTTTT.

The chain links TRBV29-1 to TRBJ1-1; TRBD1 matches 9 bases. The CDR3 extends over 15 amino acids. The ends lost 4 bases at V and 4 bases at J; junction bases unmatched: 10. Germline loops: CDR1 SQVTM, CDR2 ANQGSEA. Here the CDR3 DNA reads TGCAGCGTTGCGCCAGACAGGGGGACCCGCACTGAAGCTTTCTTT. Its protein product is CSVAPDRGTRTEAFF.